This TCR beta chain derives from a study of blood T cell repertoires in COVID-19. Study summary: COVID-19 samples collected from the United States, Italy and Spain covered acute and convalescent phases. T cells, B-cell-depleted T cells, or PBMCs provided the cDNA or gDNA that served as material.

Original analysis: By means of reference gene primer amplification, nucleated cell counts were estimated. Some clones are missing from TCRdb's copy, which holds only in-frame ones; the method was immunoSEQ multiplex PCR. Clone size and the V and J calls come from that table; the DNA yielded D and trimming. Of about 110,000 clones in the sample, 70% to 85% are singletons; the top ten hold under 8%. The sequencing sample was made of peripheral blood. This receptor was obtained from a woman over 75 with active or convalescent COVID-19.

For the CDR3, the DNA is TGCGCCAGCAGCTTGGCCCCTCTGTACGAGCAGTACTTC. Translated: CASSLAPLYEQYF. The chain employs TRBV5-1 and TRBJ2-7; unclear D gene. V dropped 0 bases and J dropped 4 bases, with 8 bases sitting between them. This CDR3 has 13 residues. Germline CDR1 and CDR2: SGHRS and YFSETQ.